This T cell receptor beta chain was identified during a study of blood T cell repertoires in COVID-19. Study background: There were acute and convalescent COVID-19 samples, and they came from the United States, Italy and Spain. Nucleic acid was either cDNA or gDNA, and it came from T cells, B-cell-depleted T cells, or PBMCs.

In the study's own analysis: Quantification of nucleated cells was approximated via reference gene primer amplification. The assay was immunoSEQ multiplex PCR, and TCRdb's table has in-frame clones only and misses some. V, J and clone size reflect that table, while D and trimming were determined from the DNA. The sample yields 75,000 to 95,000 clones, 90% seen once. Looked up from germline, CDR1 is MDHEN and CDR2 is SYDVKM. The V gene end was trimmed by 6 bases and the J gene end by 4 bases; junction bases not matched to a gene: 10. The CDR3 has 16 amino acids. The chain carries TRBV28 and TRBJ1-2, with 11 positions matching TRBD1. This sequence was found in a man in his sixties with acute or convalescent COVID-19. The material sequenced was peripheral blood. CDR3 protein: CASSWGQGVVGYGYTF. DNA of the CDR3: TGTGCCAGCAGCTGGGGACAGGGGGTCGTCGGCTATGGCTACACCTTC.